One TCR beta chain is described in this entry. The TCRbeta library incorporated unique molecular identifiers. TCRdb processed the PCR reads anew with MiXCR; each CDR3 protein has one entry. The top ten clones hold 0.85% to 1.3% of a sample with some 640,000 distinct CDR3 sequences, 15% to 20% of them seen once. This record belongs to a study of T-cell reconstitution after alpha-beta-depleted transplantation in children. The CDR3 spans 14 residues. The germline V gene encodes CDR1 KGHSH and CDR2 LQKENI. Germline trimming cut 6 bases from V and 11 bases from J; bases unmatched to any gene: 10. The TCR originated in a human donor who donated a stem cell graft to a child with acute myeloid leukemia. The chain joins TRBV18 to TRBJ1-6; 7 bases are shared with TRBD1. Specimen: PBMCs from the stem cell graft donor, collected from the stem cell graft. This CDR3 reads CASSHGTDSTPLHF. The DNA for the CDR3 is TGTGCCAGCTCGCACGGGACAGATAGTACACCCCTCCACTTT.